The rows below give T cell receptor beta chains drawn from one sample of a study of cytomegalovirus exposure and HLA in healthy donors. Libraries were prepared by immunoSEQ multiplex PCR; TCRdb keeps only in-frame clonotypes and omits some of them. The sample includes some 80,000 clones, roughly 80% of them seen just once. Material: PBMCs. These receptors were taken from a human donor in good health. CDR3s include the opening cysteine and the closing phenylalanine or tryptophan. The D gene is left open where the match is weak. For some rows the clone size is stated as once, few or many, or as a class when expanded; others skip it.

TRBV5-4,.,TRBJ1-2,.,TGTGCCAGCAGCTTGCTACAGAACTATGGCTACACCTTC,CASSLLQNYGYTF
TRBV6-5,.,TRBJ2-7,.,TGTGCCAGCAGTTACGGGCCGTACTACGAGCAGTACTTC,CASSYGPYYEQYF
TRBV7-2,.,TRBJ2-7,TRBD1,TGTGCCAGCAGCTTACTAGGGGGCGCGTACGAGCAGTACTTC,CASSLLGGAYEQYF
TRBV4-1,few,TRBJ2-7,.,TGCGCCAGCAGCCAAGATTTACTTCTGAGCTCCTACGAGCAGTACTTC,CASSQDLLLSSYEQYF
TRBV4-3,.,TRBJ1-1,.,TGCGCCAGCAGCCAAGATCCGGGAAGCACTGAAGCTTTCTTT,CASSQDPGSTEAFF
TRBV6-1,.,TRBJ1-5,TRBD1,TGTGCCAGCAGTGAGCAGTCAGGGGGCTATGGGAATCAGCCCCAGCATTTT,CASSEQSGGYGNQPQHF
TRBV6-6,.,TRBJ2-1,.,TGTGCCAGCAGTTACTCTGAGATACCCAACAATGAGCAGTTCTTC,CASSYSEIPNNEQFF
TRBV2,few,TRBJ1-1,.,TGTGCCAGCAGTGAGTCACTCCCGAACACTGAAGCTTTCTTT,CASSESLPNTEAFF
TRBV30,few,TRBJ2-2,.,TGTGCCTGGAGTGTTCGGGTAAACACCGGGGAGCTGTTTTTT,CAWSVRVNTGELFF
TRBV10-3,.,TRBJ2-7,TRBD2,TGTGCCATCTCCAGCGGGGGGTATGAGCAGTACTTC,CAISSGGYEQYF
TRBV19,.,TRBJ1-1,TRBD1,TGTGCCAGTAGGTGGGTTAAGCGGGGACAGGGGACCACTGAAGCTTTCTTT,CASRWVKRGQGTTEAFF